One TCR beta chain is described in this entry. Antigen specificity is unknown. This CDR3 is built from 17 residues. V shed 5 bases and J 8 bases; nucleotides not matched to a gene: 19. Germline CDR1 SGHAT, CDR2 FQNNGV. A multiplex PCR was run with 60 Vbeta primers and 13 Jbeta primers. TCRdb's table, derived via immunoSEQ multiplex PCR, lists solely in-frame clones and lacks some. In the table there are under 150,000 clones, over 65% of which are singletons. These data belong to a study of cytomegalovirus exposure and HLA in healthy donors. Study-wide results and caveats: Judged likely to be a sequencing artifact was a cluster of highly shared sequence variants. Presence/absence analyses rested on an assumption that sequencing depth was roughly uniform across donors. Despite most TCR sequences being rare, some public TCRs occurred in many donors. TCR beta V- and J-gene trimming, according to a later analysis, was linked to a missense DCLRE1C variant.

Material: PBMCs. This receptor was identified in a male donor in good health and CMV-seronegative. The chain has TRBV11-2 and TRBJ1-2; 8 positions match TRBD1. The CDR3 DNA reads TGTGCCAGCAGCGTCGGGGAGACAGGGGTTATTATAAGAGGCTACACCTTC. Protein: CASSVGETGVIIRGYTF. Supplemented by reference TRBV11-2 and TRBJ1-2, the full variable domain reads EAGVAQSPRYKIIEKRQSVAFWCNPISGHATLYWYQQILGQGPKLLIQFQNNGVVDDSQLPKDRFSAERLKGVDSTLKIQPAKLEDSAVYLCASSVGETGVIIRGYTFGSGTRLTVV.